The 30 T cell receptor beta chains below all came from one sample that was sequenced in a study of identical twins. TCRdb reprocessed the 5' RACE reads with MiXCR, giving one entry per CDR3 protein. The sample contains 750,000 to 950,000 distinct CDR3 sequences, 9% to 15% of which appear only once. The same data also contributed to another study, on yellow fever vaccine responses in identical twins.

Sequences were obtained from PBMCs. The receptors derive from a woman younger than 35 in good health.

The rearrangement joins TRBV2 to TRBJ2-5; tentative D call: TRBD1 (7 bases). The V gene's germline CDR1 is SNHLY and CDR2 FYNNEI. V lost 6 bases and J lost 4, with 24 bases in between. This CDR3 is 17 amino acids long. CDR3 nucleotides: TGTGCCAGCAGACTCACTTTAGGAGGGGGCGGCGGAGAGACCCAGTACTTC. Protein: CASRLTLGGGGGETQYF.

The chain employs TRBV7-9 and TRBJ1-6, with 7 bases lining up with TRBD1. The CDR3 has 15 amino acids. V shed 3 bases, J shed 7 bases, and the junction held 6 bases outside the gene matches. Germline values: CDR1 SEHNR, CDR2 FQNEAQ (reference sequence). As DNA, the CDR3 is TGTGCCAGCAGCTTTGCCGGGACAGAGAATTCACCCCTCCACTTT. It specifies CASSFAGTENSPLHF.

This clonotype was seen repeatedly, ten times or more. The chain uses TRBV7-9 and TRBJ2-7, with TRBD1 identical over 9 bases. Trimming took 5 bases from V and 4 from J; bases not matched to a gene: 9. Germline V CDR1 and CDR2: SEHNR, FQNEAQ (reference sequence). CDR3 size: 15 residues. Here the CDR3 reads CASSPTTGTGYEQYV. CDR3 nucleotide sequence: TGTGCCAGCAGCCCAACCACCGGGACAGGGTACGAGCAGTACGTC.

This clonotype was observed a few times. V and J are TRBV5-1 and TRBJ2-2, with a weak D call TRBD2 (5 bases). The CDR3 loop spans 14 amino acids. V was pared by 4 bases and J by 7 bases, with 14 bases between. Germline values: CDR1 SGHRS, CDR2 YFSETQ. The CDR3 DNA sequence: TGCGCCAGCAGCCAAGGGTCGGGGATCGGGGAGCTGTTTTTT. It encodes CASSQGSGIGELFF.

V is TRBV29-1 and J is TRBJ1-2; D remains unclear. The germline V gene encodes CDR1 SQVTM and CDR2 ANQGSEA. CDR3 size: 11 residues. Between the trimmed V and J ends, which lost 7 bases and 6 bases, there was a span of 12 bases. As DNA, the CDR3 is TGCAGCGCCGAAAGCATGGATGGCTACACCTTC. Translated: CSAESMDGYTF.

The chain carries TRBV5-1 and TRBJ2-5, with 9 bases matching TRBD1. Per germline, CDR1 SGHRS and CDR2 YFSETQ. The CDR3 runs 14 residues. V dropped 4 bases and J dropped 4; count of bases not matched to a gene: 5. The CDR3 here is CASSAGQGGETQYF. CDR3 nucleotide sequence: TGCGCCAGCAGCGCGGGACAGGGAGGAGAGACCCAGTACTTC.

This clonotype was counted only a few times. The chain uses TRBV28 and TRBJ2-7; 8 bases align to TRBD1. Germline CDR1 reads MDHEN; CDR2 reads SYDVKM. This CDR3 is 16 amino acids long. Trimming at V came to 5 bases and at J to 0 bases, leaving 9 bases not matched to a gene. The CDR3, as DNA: TGTGCCAGCAGTGGGGTCGGACAGGGTAGCTCCTACGAGCAGTACTTC. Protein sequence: CASSGVGQGSSYEQYF.

CDR3 amino acids: CAIQGGPSEQFF. The CDR3 nucleotides are TGTGCCATACAAGGGGGGCCAAGTGAGCAGTTCTTC. The chain recombines TRBV7-9 with TRBJ2-1; D tentatively fits TRBD1 or TRBD2 (6 bases each). Trimming took 10 bases from V and 9 from J, leaving 16 bases between them. Germline assignment: CDR1 SEHNR and CDR2 FQNEAQ (reference sequence). The CDR3 length is 12 residues.

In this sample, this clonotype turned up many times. The CDR3 nucleotides are TGTGCCAGCAGCTTCGGACAGTTTAATGAAAAACTGTTTTTT. This gives the protein CASSFGQFNEKLFF. The genes are TRBV12-3 or TRBV12-4 and TRBJ1-4, with D tentatively TRBD1 (6 bases). The ends were cut back, 6 bases at V and 4 bases at J, with 12 bases in the middle. This CDR3 region has 14 residues.

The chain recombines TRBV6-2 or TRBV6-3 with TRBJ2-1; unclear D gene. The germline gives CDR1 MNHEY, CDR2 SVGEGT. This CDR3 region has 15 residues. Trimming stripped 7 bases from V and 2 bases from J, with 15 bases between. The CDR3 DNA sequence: TGTGCCAGCACGACGGTGGCGGACCCCTACAATGAGCAGTTCTTC. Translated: CASTTVADPYNEQFF.

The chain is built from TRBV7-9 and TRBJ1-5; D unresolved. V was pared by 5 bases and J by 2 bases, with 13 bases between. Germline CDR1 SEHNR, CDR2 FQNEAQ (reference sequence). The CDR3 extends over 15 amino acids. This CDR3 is CASSQGSVGNQPQHF. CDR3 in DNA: TGTGCCAGCAGCCAAGGGAGTGTGGGCAATCAGCCCCAGCATTTT.

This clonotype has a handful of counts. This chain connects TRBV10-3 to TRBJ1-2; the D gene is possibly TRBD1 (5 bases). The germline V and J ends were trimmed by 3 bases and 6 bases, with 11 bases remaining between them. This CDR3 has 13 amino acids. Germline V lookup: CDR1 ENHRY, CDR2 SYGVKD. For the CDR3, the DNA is TGTGCCATCAGTGAAGGGGTCCTCGATGGCTACACCTTC. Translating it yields CAISEGVLDGYTF.

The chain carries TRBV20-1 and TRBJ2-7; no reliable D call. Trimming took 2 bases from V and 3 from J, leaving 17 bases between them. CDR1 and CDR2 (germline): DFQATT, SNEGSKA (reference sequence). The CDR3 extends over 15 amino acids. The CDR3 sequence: CSARRDSVPYYEQYF. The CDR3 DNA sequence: TGCAGTGCTAGAAGGGATTCTGTCCCTTACTACGAGCAGTACTTC.

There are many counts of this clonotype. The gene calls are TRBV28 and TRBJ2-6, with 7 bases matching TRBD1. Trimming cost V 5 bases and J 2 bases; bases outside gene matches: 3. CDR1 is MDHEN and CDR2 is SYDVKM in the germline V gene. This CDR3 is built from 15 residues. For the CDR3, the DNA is TGTGCCAGCAGTCAAACAGGGGCTGGGGCCAACGTCCTGACTTTC. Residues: CASSQTGAGANVLTF.

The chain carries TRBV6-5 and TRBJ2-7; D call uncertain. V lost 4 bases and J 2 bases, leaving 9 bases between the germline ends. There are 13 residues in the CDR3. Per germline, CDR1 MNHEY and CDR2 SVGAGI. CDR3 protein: CASSLTETYEQYF. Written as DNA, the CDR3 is TGTGCCAGCAGTTTAACCGAGACCTACGAGCAGTACTTC.

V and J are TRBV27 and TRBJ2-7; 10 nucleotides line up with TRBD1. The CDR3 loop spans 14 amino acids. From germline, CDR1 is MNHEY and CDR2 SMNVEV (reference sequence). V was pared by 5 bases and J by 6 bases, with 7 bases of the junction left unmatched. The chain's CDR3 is CASSPGTGVGEQYF. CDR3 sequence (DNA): TGTGCCAGCAGTCCCGGGACAGGGGTCGGCGAGCAGTACTTC.

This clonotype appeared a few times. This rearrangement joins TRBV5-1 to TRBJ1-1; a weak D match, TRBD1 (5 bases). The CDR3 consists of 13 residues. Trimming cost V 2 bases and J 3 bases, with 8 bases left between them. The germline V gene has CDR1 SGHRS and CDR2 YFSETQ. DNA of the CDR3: TGCGCCAGCAGCTTCCCGGGGGACACTGAAGCTTTCTTT. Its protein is CASSFPGDTEAFF.

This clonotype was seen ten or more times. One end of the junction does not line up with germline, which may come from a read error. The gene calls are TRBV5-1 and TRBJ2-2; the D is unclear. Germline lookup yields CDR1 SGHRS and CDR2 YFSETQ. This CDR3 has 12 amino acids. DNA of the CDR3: TGTGCCAGCAGCGAGAACACCGGGGAGCTGTTTTTT. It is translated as CASSENTGELFF.

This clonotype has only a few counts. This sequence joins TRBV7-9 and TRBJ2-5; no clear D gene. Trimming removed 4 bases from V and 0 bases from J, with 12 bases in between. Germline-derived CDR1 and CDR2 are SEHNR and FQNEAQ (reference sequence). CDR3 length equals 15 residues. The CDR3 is CASSYGLQDQETQYF. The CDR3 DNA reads TGTGCCAGCAGCTACGGGTTGCAGGACCAAGAGACCCAGTACTTC. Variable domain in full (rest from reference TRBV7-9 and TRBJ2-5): DTGVSQNPRHKITKRGQNVTFRCDPISEHNRLYWYRQTLGQGPEFLTYFQNEAQLEKSRLLSDRFSAERPKGSFSTLEIQRTEQGDSAMYLCASSYGLQDQETQYFGPGTRLLVL.

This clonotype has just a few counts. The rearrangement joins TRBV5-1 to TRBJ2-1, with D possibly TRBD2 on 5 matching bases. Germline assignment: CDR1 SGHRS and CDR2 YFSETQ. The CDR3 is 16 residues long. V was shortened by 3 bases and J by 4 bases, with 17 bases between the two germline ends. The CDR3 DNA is TGCGCCAGCAGCTCTCTAGCTGGTGGGGATTACAATGAGCAGTTCTTC. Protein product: CASSSLAGGDYNEQFF.

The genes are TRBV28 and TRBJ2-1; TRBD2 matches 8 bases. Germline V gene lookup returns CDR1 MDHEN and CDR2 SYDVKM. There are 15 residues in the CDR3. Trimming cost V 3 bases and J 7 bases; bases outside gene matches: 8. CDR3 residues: CASSFGRGGLNEQFF. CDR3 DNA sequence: TGTGCCAGCAGTTTTGGCCGGGGGGGGTTAAATGAGCAGTTCTTC.

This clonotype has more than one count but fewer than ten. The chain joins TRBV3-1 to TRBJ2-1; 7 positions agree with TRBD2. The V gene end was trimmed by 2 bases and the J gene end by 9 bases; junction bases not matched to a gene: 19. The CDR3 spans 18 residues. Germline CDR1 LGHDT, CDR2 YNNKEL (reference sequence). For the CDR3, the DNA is TGTGCCAGCAGCCAATTTCGACCCTGGGGAAGCGGGACGGGTGAGCAGTTCTTC. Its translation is CASSQFRPWGSGTGEQFF.

The CDR3 reads CATSLRRSPSSYEQYV. The DNA of the CDR3 is TGTGCCACCAGTTTGAGGCGGTCCCCCAGCTCCTACGAGCAGTACGTC. This sequence joins TRBV24-1 and TRBJ2-7; no reliable D call. This CDR3 comprises 16 residues. V dropped 6 bases and J dropped 0 bases, with 17 bases sitting between them. Germline lookup yields CDR1 KGHDR and CDR2 SFDVKD.

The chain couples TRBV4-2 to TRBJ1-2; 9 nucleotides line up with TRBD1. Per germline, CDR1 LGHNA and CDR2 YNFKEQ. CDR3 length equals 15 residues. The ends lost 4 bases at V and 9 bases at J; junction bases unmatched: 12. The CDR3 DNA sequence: TGTGCCAGCAGCCCCCAACCCGGACAGGGGATGAGCTACACCTTC. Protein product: CASSPQPGQGMSYTF.

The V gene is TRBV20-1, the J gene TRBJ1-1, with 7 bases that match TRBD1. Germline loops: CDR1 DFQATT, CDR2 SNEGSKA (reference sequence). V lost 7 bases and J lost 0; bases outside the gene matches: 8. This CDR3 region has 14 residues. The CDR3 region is CSGRTGYMNTEAFF. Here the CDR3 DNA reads TGCAGTGGCAGGACAGGTTATATGAACACTGAAGCTTTCTTT.

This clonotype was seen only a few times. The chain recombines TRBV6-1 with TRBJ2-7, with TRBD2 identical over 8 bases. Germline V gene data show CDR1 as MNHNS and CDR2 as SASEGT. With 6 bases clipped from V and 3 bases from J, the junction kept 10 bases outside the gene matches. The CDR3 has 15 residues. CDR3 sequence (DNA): TGTGCCAGCAGCGAGGGACTAGATCCGATCTACGAGCAGTACGTC. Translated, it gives CASSEGLDPIYEQYV.

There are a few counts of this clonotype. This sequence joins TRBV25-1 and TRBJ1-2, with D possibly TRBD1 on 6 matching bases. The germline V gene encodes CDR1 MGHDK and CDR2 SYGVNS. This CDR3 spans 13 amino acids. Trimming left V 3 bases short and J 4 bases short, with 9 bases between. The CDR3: CASSDGGGYGYTF. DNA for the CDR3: TGTGCCAGCAGTGACGGGGGCGGCTATGGCTACACCTTC.

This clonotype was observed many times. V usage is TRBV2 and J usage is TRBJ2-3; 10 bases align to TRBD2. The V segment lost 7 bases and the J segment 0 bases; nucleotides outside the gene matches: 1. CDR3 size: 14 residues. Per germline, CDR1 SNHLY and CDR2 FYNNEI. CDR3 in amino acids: CASKRGGSTDTQYF. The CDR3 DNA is TGTGCCAGCAAGCGGGGGGGTAGCACAGATACGCAGTATTTT.

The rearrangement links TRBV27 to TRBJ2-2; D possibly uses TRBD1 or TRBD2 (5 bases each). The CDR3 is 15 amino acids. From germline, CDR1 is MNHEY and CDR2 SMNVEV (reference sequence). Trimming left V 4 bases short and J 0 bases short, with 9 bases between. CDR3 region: CASSSGPPNTGELFF. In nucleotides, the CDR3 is TGTGCCAGCAGTTCGGGACCACCGAACACCGGGGAGCTGTTTTTT.

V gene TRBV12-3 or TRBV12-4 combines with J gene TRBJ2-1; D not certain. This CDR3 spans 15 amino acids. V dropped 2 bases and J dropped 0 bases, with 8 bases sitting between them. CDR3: CASSLPSSSYNEQFF. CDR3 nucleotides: TGTGCCAGCAGTTTACCTTCCAGCTCCTACAATGAGCAGTTCTTC.